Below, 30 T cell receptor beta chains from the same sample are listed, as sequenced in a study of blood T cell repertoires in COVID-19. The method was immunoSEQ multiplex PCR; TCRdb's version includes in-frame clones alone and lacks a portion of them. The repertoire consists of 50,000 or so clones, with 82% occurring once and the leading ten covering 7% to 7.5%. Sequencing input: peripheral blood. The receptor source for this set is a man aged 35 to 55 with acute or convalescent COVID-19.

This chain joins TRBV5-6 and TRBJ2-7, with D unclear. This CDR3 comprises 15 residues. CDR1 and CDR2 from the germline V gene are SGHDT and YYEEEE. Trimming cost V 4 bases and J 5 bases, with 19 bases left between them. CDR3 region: CASSRPWAPADEQYF. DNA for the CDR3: TGTGCCAGCAGCCGTCCCTGGGCGCCCGCTGACGAGCAGTACTTC.

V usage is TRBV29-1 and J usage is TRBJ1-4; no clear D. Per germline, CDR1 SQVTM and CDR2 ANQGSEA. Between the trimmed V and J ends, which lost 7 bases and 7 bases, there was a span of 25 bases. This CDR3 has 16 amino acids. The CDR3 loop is CSARPTGSIRGEKLFF. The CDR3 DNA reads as TGCAGCGCCCGCCCTACGGGGTCCATAAGAGGTGAAAAACTGTTTTTT.

The CDR3 here is CATSDLGQGVSDTQYF. CDR3 coding DNA: TGTGCCACCAGTGATTTAGGACAGGGGGTGTCAGATACGCAGTATTTT. The chain carries TRBV24-1 and TRBJ2-3; 10 positions match TRBD1. Germline V gene lookup returns CDR1 KGHDR and CDR2 SFDVKD. V gave up 1 base and J gave up 4 bases; unmatched junction bases: 4. This CDR3 is 16 amino acids long.

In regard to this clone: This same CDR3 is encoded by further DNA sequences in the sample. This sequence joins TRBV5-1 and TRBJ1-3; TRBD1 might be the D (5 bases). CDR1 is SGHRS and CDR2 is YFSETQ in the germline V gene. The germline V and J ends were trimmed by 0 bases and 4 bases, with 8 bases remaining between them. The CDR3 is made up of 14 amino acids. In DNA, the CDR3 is TGCGCCAGCAGCTTGGGGGGCTCCGGAAACACCATATATTTT. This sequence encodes CASSLGGSGNTIYF.

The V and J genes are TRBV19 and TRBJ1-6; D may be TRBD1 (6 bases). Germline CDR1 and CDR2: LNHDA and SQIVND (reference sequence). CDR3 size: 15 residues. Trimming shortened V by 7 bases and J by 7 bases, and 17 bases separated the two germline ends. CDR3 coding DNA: TGTGCCAGTAAAGATACAGGGTATGGGAATTCACCCCTCCACTTT. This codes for CASKDTGYGNSPLHF.

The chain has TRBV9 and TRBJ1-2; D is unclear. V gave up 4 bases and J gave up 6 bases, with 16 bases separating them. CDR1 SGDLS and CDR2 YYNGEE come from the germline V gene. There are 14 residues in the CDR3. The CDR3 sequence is CASSIRPGWDGYTF. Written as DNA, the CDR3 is TGTGCCAGCAGCATCCGTCCGGGGTGGGATGGCTACACCTTC. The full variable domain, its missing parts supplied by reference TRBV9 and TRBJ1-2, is DSGVTQTPKHLITATGQRVTLRCSPRSGDLSVYWYQQSLDQGLQFLIQYYNGEERAKGNILERFSAQQFPDLHSELNLSSLELGDSALYFCASSIRPGWDGYTFGSGTRLTVV.

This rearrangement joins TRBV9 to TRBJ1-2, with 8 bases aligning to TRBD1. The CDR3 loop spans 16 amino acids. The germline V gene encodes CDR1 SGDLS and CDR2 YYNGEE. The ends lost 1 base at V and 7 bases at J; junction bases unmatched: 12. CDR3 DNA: TGTGCCAGCAGCGTATCCCCACAGGGGGGTTTGGGTGGCTACACCTTC. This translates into CASSVSPQGGLGGYTF. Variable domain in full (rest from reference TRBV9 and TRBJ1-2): DSGVTQTPKHLITATGQRVTLRCSPRSGDLSVYWYQQSLDQGLQFLIQYYNGEERAKGNILERFSAQQFPDLHSELNLSSLELGDSALYFCASSVSPQGGLGGYTFGSGTRLTVV.

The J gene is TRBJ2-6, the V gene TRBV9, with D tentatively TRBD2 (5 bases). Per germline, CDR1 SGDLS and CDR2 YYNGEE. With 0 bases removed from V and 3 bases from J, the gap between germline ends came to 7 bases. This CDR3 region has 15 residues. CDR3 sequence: CASSVGGLGANVLTF. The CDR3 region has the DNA TGTGCCAGCAGCGTAGGAGGGCTTGGGGCCAACGTCCTGACTTTC.

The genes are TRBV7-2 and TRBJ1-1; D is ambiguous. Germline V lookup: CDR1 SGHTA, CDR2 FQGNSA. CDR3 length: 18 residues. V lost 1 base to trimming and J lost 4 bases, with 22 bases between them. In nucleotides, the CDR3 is TGTGCCAGCAGCTTAGGATTTCGGTCGGGAGGAGGGAGCACTGAAGCTTTCTTT. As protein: CASSLGFRSGGGSTEAFF. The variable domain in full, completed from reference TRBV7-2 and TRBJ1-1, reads GAGVSQSPSNKVTEKGKDVELRCDPISGHTALYWYRQSLGQGLEFLIYFQGNSAPDKSGLPSDRFSAERTGGSVSTLTIQRTQQEDSAVYLCASSLGFRSGGGSTEAFFGQGTRLTVV.

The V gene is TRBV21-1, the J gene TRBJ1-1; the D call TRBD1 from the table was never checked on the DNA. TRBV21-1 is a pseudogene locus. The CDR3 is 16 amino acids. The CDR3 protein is CASSRRRRVIWTEAFF. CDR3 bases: TGTGCCAGCAGCAGGCGGCGCAGGGTCATATGGACTGAAGCTTTCTTT.

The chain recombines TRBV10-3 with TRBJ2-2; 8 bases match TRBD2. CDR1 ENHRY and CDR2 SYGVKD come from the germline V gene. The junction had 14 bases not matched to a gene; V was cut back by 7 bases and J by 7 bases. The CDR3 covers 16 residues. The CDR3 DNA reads TGTGCCATCAAGGACTTTAGCGGGGTCGGGGACGGGGAGCTGTTTTTT. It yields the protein CAIKDFSGVGDGELFF.

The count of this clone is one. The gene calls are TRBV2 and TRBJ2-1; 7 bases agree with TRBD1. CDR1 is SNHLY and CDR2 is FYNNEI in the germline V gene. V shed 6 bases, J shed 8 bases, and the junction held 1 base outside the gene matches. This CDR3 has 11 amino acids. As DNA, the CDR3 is TGTGCCAGCAGAGGGACAGATGAGCAGTTCTTC. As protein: CASRGTDEQFF.

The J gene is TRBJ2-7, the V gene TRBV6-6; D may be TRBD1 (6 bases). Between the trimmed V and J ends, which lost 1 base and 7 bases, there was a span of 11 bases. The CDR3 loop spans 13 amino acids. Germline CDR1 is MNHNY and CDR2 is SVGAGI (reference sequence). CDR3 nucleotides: TGTGCCAGCAGTTACTATGGGACATGGGAGCAGTACTTC. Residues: CASSYYGTWEQYF.

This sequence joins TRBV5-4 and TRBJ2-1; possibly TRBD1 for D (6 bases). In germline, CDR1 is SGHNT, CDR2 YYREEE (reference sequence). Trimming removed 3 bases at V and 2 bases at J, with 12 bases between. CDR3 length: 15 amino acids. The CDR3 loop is CASSSRGYPYNEQFF. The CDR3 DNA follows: TGTGCCAGCAGCTCCAGGGGATACCCCTACAATGAGCAGTTCTTC.

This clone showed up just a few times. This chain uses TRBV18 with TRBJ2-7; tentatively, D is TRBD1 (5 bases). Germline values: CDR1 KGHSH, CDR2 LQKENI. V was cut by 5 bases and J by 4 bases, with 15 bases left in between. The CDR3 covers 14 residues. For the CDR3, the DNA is TGTGCCAGCTCAATTTTAGGGGCTCAGTACGAGCAGTACTTC. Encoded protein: CASSILGAQYEQYF.

The CDR3 DNA sequence: TGCGCCAGCGCATCGGAATGGGGCGGCTACACCTTC. This codes for CASASEWGGYTF. The rearrangement uses TRBV5-1 and TRBJ1-2; D is possibly TRBD1 (5 bases). CDR3 size: 12 residues. The V end was cut by 7 bases, the J end by 8 bases, with 15 bases between. Germline CDR1 SGHRS, CDR2 YFSETQ.

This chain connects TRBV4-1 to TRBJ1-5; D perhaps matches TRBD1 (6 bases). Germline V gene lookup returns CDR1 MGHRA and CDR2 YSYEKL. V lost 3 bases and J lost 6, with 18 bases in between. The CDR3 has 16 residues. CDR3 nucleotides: TGCGCCAGCAGCCAGGCAGACAGGTCTTCGGCTCAGCCCCAGCATTTT. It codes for CASSQADRSSAQPQHF.

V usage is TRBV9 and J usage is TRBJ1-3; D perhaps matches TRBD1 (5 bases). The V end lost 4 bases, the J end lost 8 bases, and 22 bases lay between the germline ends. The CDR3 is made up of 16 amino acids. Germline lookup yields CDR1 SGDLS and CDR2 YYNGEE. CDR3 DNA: TGTGCCAGCAGCCCAGGGATCGGGGGATCCGGTTACACCATATATTTT. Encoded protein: CASSPGIGGSGYTIYF.

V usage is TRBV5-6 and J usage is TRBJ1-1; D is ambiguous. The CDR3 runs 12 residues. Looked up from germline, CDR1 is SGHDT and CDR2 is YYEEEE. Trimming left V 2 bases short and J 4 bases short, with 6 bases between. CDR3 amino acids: CASSFGGTEAFF. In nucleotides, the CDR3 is TGTGCCAGCAGCTTCGGCGGCACTGAAGCTTTCTTT.

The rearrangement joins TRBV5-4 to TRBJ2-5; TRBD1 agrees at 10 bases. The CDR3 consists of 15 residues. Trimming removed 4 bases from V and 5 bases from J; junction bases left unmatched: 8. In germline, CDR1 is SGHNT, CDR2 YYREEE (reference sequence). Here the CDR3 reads CASSPVTGGAETQYF. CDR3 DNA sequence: TGTGCCAGCAGCCCTGTGACAGGGGGCGCCGAGACCCAGTACTTC.

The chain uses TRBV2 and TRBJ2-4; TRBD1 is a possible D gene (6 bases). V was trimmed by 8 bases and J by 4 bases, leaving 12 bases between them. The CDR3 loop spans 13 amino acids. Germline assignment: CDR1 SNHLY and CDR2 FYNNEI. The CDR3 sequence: CASSRDKKNIQYF. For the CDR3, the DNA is TGTGCCAGCTCGAGGGACAAGAAAAACATTCAGTACTTC.

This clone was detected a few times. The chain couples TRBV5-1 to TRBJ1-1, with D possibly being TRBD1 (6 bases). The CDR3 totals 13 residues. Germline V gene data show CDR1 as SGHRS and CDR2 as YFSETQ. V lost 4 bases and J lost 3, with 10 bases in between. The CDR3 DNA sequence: TGCGCCAGCAGCGGGGGCGGGTACACTGAAGCTTTCTTT. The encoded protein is CASSGGGYTEAFF.

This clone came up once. The DNA of the CDR3 is TGCGCCAGCAGTGCACAACTAGCTGATACGCAGTATTTT. Its translation: CASSAQLADTQYF. This chain joins TRBV10-1 and TRBJ2-3; D is possibly TRBD2 (6 bases). This CDR3 is built from 13 residues. Trimming pared 4 bases from V and 6 bases from J, leaving 11 bases between. Germline values: CDR1 WNHNN, CDR2 SYGVQD (reference sequence).

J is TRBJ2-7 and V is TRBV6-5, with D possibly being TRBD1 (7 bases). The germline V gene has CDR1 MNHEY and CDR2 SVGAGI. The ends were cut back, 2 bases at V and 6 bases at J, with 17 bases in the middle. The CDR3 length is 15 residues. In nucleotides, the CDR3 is TGTGCCAGCAGTTACACCGGGGGACAGCTGAGCGAGCAGTACTTC. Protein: CASSYTGGQLSEQYF.

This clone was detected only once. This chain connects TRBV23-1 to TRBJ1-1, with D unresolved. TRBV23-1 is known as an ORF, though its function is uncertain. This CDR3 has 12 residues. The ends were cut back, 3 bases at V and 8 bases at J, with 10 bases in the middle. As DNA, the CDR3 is TGCGCCAGCAGTCAGTGCACTTCCGAAGCTTTCTTT. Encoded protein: CASSQCTSEAFF.

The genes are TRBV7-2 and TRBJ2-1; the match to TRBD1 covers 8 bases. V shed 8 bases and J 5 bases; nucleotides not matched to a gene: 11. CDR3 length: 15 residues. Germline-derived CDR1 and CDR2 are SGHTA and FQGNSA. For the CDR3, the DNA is TGTGCCAGCGGGCCCCGGACAGGGCGCCACAATGAGCAGTTCTTC. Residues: CASGPRTGRHNEQFF.

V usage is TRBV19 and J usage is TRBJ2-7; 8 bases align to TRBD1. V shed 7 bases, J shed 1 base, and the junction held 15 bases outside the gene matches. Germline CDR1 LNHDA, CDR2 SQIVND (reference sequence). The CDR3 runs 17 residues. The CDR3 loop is CASIPLLQGVISYEQYF. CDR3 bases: TGTGCCAGTATTCCCCTTTTACAGGGGGTAATTTCCTACGAGCAGTACTTC.

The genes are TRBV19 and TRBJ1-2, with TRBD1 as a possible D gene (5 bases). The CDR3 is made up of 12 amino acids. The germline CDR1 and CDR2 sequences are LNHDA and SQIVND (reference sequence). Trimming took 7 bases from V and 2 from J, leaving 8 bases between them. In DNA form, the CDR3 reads TGTGCCAGTACGCGGACAAACTATGGCTACACCTTC. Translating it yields CASTRTNYGYTF. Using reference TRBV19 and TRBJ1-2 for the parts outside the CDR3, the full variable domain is DGGITQSPKYLFRKEGQNVTLSCEQNLNHDAMYWYRQDPGQGLRLIYYSQIVNDFQKGDIAEGYSVSREKKESFPLTVTSAQKNPTAFYLCASTRTNYGYTFGSGTRLTVV.

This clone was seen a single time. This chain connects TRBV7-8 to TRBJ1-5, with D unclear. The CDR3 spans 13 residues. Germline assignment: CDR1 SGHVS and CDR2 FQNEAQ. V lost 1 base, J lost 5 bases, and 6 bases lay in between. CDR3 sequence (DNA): TGTGCCAGCAGCTTAGAGGGAGATCAGCCCCAGCATTTT. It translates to CASSLEGDQPQHF. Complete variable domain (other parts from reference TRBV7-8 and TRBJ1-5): GAGVSQSPRYKVAKRGQDVALRCDPISGHVSLFWYQQALGQGPEFLTYFQNEAQLDKSGLPSDRFFAERPEGSVSTLKIQRTQQEDSAVYLCASSLEGDQPQHFGDGTRLSIL.

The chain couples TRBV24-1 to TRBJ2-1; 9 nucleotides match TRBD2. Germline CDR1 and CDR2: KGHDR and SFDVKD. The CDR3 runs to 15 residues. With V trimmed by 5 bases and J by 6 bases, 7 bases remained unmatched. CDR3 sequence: CATSATSGRPNEQFF. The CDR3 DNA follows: TGTGCCACCAGTGCAACTAGCGGGCGACCCAATGAGCAGTTCTTC.